This T cell receptor beta chain stems from a study of blood T cell repertoires in COVID-19. Study-level background: From T cells, B-cell-depleted T cells, or PBMCs came the material, which was cDNA or gDNA.

What the recovered Cohort 3 donors had was two negative PCRs, clearance, or symptom resolution. Per germline, CDR1 MDHEN and CDR2 SYDVKM. V gave up 1 base and J gave up 5 bases, with 17 bases separating them. The CDR3 has 16 residues. Sequencing used immunoSEQ multiplex PCR; TCRdb keeps in-frame clones, though not all of them. The sample carries about 230,000 clones, 70% to 90% recorded once. The V and J genes are TRBV28 and TRBJ1-1, with D perhaps matching TRBD1 (5 bases). The sample taken for sequencing was PBMCs or T cells enriched from blood (not recorded which). This receptor was obtained from a man aged 25-45 years who had recovered from COVID-19. CDR3 sequence: CASSLSPGKVRTEAFF. The CDR3 DNA follows: TGTGCCAGCAGTTTATCGCCAGGGAAGGTCCGTACTGAAGCTTTCTTT.